This T cell receptor beta chain was captured in a study of CD8 T cells in Susac syndrome. Germline V lookup: CDR1 SQVTM, CDR2 ANQGSEA. The CDR3 loop spans 13 amino acids. Trimming stripped 8 bases from V and 8 bases from J, with 19 bases between. RNA, at about 0.45 to 1 ug, was reverse transcribed with random hexamers. TCRdb redid the calling of the immunoSEQ multiplex PCR reads with MiXCR, one entry per CDR3 protein. The sample carries approximately 120,000 distinct CDR3 sequences, around 94% recorded once. Sequenced sample: CD4+ T cells from PBMCs. The V and J genes are TRBV29-1 and TRBJ2-1; D unresolved. The sequence derives from a human donor in good health. The CDR3 loop reads CSSSGPRFDEQFF. The CDR3 nucleotides read TGCAGCTCGAGTGGGCCCAGGTTCGATGAGCAGTTCTTC.